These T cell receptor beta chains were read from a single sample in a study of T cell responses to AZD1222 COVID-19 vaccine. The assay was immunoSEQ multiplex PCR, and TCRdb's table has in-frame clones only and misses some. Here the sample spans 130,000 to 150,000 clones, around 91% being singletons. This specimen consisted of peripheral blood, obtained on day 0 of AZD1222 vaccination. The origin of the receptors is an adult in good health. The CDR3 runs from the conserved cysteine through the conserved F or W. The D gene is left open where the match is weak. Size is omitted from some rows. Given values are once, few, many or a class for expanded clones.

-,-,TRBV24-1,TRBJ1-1,TGTGCCACCAGTGGGGGGAAACAAGCCTTCAGTAGTGGCGCTTTCTTT,CATSGGKQAFSSGAFF
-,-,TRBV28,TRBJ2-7,TGTGCCAGCATCCCGGGATCCTCCTACGAGCAGTACTTC,CASIPGSSYEQYF
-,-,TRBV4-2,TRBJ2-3,TGTGCCAGCAGCCAAGAGACCGCACTCTACACAGATACGCAGTATTTT,CASSQETALYTDTQYF
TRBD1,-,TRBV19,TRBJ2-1,TGTGCCAGTAGTAGAGACAGGGGAGATGAGCAGTTCTTC,CASSRDRGDEQFF
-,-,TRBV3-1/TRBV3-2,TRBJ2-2,TGTGCCAGCAGCCTAAACACCGGGGAGCTGTTTTTT,CASSLNTGELFF
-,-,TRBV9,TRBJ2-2,TGTGCCAGCAGCCTCTATGGGACCGGGGAGCTGTTTTTT,CASSLYGTGELFF
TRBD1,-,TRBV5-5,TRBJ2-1,TGTGCCAGCGGGGCCGGGACAGGGTTAAACGAGCAGTTCTTC,CASGAGTGLNEQFF
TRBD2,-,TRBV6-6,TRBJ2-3,TGTGCCAGCAGTCAGACCGGGACTAGCGGACCTAGCACAGATACGCAGTATTTT,CASSQTGTSGPSTDTQYF
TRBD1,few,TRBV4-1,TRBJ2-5,TGCGCCAGCAGCCAAGGAAGGGACAGGGGGCAAGAGACCCAGTACTTC,CASSQGRDRGQETQYF
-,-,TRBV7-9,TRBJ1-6,TGTGCCAGCAGCTTAGCTCAGGACTCCTATAATTCACCCCTCCACTTT,CASSLAQDSYNSPLHF
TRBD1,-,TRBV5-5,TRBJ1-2,TGTGCCAGCAGCTCGGGACAGGGGTACTATGGCTACACCTTC,CASSSGQGYYGYTF
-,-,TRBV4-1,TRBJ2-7,TGCGCCAGCAGCCAAGATAAACGAGAGCAGTACTTC,CASSQDKREQYF
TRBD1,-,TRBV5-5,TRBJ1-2,TGTGCCAGCAGCATGGGACAGGGGCTCGTTCGGTATGGCTACACCTTC,CASSMGQGLVRYGYTF
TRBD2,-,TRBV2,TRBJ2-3,TGTGCCAGTAACACCAGGACTAGCGGGGCGGATACGCAGTATTTT,CASNTRTSGADTQYF
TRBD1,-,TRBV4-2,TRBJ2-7,TGTGCCAGCAGCCAAAGGACAGGGTTATCCTACGAGCAGTACTTC,CASSQRTGLSYEQYF
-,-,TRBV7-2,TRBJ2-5,TGTGCCAGCAGCCCGGGGACTTCCGAGACCCAGTACTTC,CASSPGTSETQYF
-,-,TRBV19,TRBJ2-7,TGTGCCAGTAGTATAGTGTCGAACAGCGGCGAGCAGTACTTC,CASSIVSNSGEQYF
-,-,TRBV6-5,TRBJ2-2,TGTGCCAGCAGTTACTCGCCGGGGGAGCTGTTTTTT,CASSYSPGELFF
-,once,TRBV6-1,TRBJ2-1,TGTGCCAGCAGTGAATTCCACAGCTACAATGAGCAGTTCTTC,CASSEFHSYNEQFF
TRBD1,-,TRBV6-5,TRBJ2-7,TGTGCCAGCAGTCGGCCGGGACAGGGAATATACGAGCAGTACTTC,CASSRPGQGIYEQYF
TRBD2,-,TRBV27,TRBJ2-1,TGTGCCAGCAGTTTGAAGGGCCTTTCGGCTAGCGGGAGGATCAATGAGCAGTTCTTC,CASSLKGLSASGRINEQFF
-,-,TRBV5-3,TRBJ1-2,TGTGCCAGAAGCTTGGGGGATTATGGCTACACCTTC,CARSLGDYGYTF
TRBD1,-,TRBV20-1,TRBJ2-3,TGCAGTGCTAGTTCCACGACAGGGTTCACAGATACGCAGTATTTT,CSASSTTGFTDTQYF
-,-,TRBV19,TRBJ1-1,TGTGCCAGTAGTACCGTGGGGCCGCTGAACACTGAAGCTTTCTTT,CASSTVGPLNTEAFF
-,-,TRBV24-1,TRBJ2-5,TGTGCCACCAGTGCGTCAGGGGCAAGGGTCGAAGAGACCCAGTACTTC,CATSASGARVEETQYF
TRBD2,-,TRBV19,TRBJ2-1,TGTGCCAGTAGTTCAGGACTAGCGGGAGTTTACGGTGAGCAGTTCTTC,CASSSGLAGVYGEQFF
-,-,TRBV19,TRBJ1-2,TGTGCAGTCCAGGGCAGTACTTATGGCTACACCTTC,CAVQGSTYGYTF
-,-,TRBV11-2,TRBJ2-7,TGTGCCAGGAGGGGTTCTGGATCTTACGAGCAGTACTTC,CARRGSGSYEQYF
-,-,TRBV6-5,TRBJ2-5,TGTGCCAGCAGTTACTCCCCCTCCCATCCGACCCAGTACTTC,CASSYSPSHPTQYF
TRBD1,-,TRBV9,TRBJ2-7,TGTGCCAGCAGCACCTCGACAGGGGACGAGCAGTACTTC,CASSTSTGDEQYF
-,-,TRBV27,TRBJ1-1,TGTGCCAGCAGTTTATCAAGTCGCAATGAAGCTTTCTTT,CASSLSSRNEAFF
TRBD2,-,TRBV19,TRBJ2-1,TGTGCCAGTAGTATTTTCGGGACTAGCGGGAGAGGGGCTCAGTTCTTC,CASSIFGTSGRGAQFF
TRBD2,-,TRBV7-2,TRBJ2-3,TGTGCCAGCAGCTCCCAAGCGGGGGGGGTGACAGATACGCAGTATTTT,CASSSQAGGVTDTQYF
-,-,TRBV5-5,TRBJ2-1,TGTGCCAGCAGCCTGGGACCAGCAGGCGATGAGCAGTTCTTC,CASSLGPAGDEQFF
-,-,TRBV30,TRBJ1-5,TGTGCCTGGAGTGTACGTGGGACTAGGCAGCCCCAGCATTTT,CAWSVRGTRQPQHF
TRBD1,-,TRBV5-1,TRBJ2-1,TGCGCCAGCAGCCTCCGGACAGGGTACAATGAGCAGTTCTTC,CASSLRTGYNEQFF
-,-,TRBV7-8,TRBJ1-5,TGTGCCAGCAGCCGAGTGGCGACAGGCACCAATCAGCCCCAGCATTTT,CASSRVATGTNQPQHF
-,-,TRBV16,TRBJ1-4,TGTGCCAGCAGCCGCTATTCCGGAACTAATGAAAAACTGTTTTTT,CASSRYSGTNEKLFF
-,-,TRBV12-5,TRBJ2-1,TGTGCTAGTGGTTTGGACCCTGAGCAGTTCTTC,CASGLDPEQFF
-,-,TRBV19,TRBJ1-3,TGTGCCAGCAATGAGGTACCTGGAAACACCATATATTTT,CASNEVPGNTIYF
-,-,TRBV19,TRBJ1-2,TGTGCCAGTAGTTTGAGGGAAAGTGGCTATGGCTACACCTTC,CASSLRESGYGYTF
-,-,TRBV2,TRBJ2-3,TGTGCCAGCAGTGAAGGCTGGAAACAAACAGATACGCAGTATTTT,CASSEGWKQTDTQYF
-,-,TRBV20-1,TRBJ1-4,TGCAGTGCTAGTCCGACGAAGCCGATCTTT,CSASPTKPIF
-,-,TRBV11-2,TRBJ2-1,TGTGCCAGCAGCTTCAGACTACCCCCATACAATGAGCAGTTCTTC,CASSFRLPPYNEQFF
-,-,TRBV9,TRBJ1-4,TGTGCCAGCAGCGCCACACAGCTTTCTAATGAAAAACTGTTTTTT,CASSATQLSNEKLFF
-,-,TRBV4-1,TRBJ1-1,TGCGCCAGCAGCCAAGAACAGGGTGTGAACACTGAAGCTTTCTTT,CASSQEQGVNTEAFF
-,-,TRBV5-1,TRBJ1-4,TGCGCCAGCAGCTTGACGGCCGGAACTAATGAAAAACTGTTTTTT,CASSLTAGTNEKLFF
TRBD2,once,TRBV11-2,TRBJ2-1,TGTGCCAGCAGCTTAGATTTTCGACTAGCGGGAGCGGGATATGAGCAGTTCTTC,CASSLDFRLAGAGYEQFF
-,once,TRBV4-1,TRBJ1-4,TGCGCCAGCAGCCAAGTAAGCGAAAAACTGTTTTTT,CASSQVSEKLFF
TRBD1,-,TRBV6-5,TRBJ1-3,TGTGCCAGCAGTTGGACAGGGGCGAGCTCTGGAAACACCATATATTTT,CASSWTGASSGNTIYF
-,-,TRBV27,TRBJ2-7,TGTGCCAGCCGAGACCCGGTCCGATTCTACGAGCAGTACTTC,CASRDPVRFYEQYF
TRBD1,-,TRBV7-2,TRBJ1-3,TGTGCCAGCAGCTTAGGAGACAGGGCTTTCTCTGGAAACACCATATATTTT,CASSLGDRAFSGNTIYF
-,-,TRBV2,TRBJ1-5,TGTGCCACCGGGACGGGAAATAGCAATCAGCCCCAGCATTTT,CATGTGNSNQPQHF
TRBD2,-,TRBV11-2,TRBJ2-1,TGTGCCAGCAGCATCTCCGGGACTAGCTGGATCAATGAGCAGTTCTTC,CASSISGTSWINEQFF
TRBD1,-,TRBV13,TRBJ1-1,TGTGCCAGCAGCCTAAGGACAGGGGAGGCTTTCTTT,CASSLRTGEAFF